The subject of this entry is one T cell receptor (beta chain). Its antigen remains undetermined. No base-level quality is on record; no much larger clone is a single base apart. The entry originates in a study of T cell responses to AZD1222 COVID-19 vaccine (dated by TCRdb to the early 2020s). Background on the whole study: AZD1222 recipients whose second dose came at about 4 weeks and those whose second dose came at about 12 weeks were combined into one group, since spike-specific TCR depth and breadth did not differ between the two schedules. A total of just over 230 trial participants underwent TCR sequencing, of whom 200 to 220 received two doses of AZD1222 and about 25 received two doses of the MenACWY control vaccine. Trial participants were enrolled into age subgroups of 18-55, 56-69 and 70-plus years, which contained around 150, 28 and 57 TCR-sequenced participants, respectively. Study-level results and caveats: Spike-specific TCR breadth and depth rose significantly after two AZD1222 doses compared with day 0 and with MenACWY recipients. No day 14 peak-response samples were available, so repertoires were characterized only after the peak T cell response. Reportedly, almost half of the unique spike-specific TCRs recognized epitopes lying outside the regions that are mutated in the B.1.351 and B.1.1.7 variants. The 56-69-year group was small, and its depth increase did not reach significance, likely because of low power. Conclusions about previously exposed vaccinees are limited because only 5 or 6 AZD1222 recipients were SARS-CoV-2 seropositive at baseline. Most participants were white British and females outnumbered males, and the authors suggested that clonal diversity may have been underestimated. CD4 TCRs associated with the vaccine covered the entire spike protein, and the dominant responses were in regions 160-218 and 743-854.

The label giving this sample's time point can be read as: baseline before first vaccination. The vaccinee samples were drawn from two UK trials, COV001 and COV002, one of which was a single-blind randomized controlled phase 2/3 trial testing AZD1222 (ChAdOx1 nCoV-19) in healthy adults. For TCRbeta chain sequencing, PBMC samples from trial participants were taken at day 0 and at day 28 after the second dose. The CDR3 contains 14 residues, cysteine and phenylalanine counted. Just the 42-base CDR3 DNA is kept, in frame starting at base 1. Reading the germline V gene gives CDR1 SNHLY and CDR2 FYNNEI. V loses 4 bases of germline sequence and J loses 4 bases, and the interval between the two ends is 11 bases. The CDR3 regions of human TCRbeta chains were subjected to immunosequencing. As for how the authors treated the data: Repertoire TCRs were matched against a reference library of SARS-CoV-2-specific TCRs generated with the MIRA antigen-specificity platform. Breadth was defined as the fraction of unique TCRs that were SARS-CoV-2-associated. Depth was defined as the fraction of total T cells that were SARS-CoV-2-associated. Each spike-specific TCR was assigned to its reactive spike region and to a CD4 or CD8 class using the MIRA data. Log10-transformed breadth and depth values were compared by one-way ANOVA with Sidak's multiple comparisons tests. TCRdb limited this immuneACCESS table to in-frame rearrangements with V and J called. A share of clones is missing; checked studies link under half to unresolved V genes, and the rest is unexplained. That table is the source of V, J and clone size, and D and trimming were worked out from the DNA. The sample data list 150,000 to 200,000 clones, and around 94% of these were observed just once. The ten largest clones take up about 0.6% of the sample.

The receptor's source is an adult in good health. The sequence joins TRBV2 to TRBJ1-3; the D gene is not confidently resolved. The source material was peripheral blood, sampled on day 0 of AZD1222 vaccination. The CDR3 sequence is CASSAQVKGNTIYF. The sequence in DNA is TGTGCCAGCAGTGCACAAGTAAAAGGAAACACCATATATTTT.